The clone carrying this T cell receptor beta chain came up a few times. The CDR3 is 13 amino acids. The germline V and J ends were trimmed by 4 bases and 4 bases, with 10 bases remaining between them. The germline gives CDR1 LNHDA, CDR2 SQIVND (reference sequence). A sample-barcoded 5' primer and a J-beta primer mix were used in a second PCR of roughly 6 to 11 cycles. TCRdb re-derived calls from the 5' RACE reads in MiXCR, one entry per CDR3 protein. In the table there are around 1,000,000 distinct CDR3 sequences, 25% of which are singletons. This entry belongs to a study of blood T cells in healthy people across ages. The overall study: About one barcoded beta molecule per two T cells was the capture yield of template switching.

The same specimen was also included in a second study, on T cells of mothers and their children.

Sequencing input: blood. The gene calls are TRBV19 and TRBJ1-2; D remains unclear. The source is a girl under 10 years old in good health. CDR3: CASSKNPGYGYTF. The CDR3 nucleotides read TGTGCCAGTAGTAAGAACCCGGGCTATGGCTACACCTTC.